What follows are 13 T cell receptor beta chains derived from one specimen sequenced in a study of CD8+CD57+ T cells in acquired aplastic anemia (dated by TCRdb to the late 2010s). The patients picked for sequencing were ones in whom flow cytometry had shown an expansion of CD8+CD57+ cells. For sequencing, an Illumina HiSeq 2000 was employed. Genomic DNA served as template for TCR beta VDJ combination and CDR3 sequence profiling. The public reads were reanalyzed by TCRdb: fastp trimming at Q25, MiXCR alignment, in-frame beta chains only. Every distinct CDR3 protein forms one entry, paired with its most common genes and DNA. This sample is represented by about 220,000 distinct CDR3 sequences; approximately 45% of them were singletons. Roughly 8% of the sample goes to the ten largest clones. The sequenced sample was sorted CD4+, CD8+, or CD8+CD57+ T cells (not recorded which) from PBMCs. The receptors were gathered from a human donor with aplastic anemia.

The CDR3 sequence is CASSVRGGPDTQYF. The CDR3 DNA sequence: TGCGCCAGCAGTGTGCGGGGGGGGCCAGATACGCAGTATTTT. The rearrangement joins TRBV10-1 to TRBJ2-3; 9 positions match TRBD2. This CDR3 is built from 14 residues. Germline V lookup: CDR1 WNHNN, CDR2 SYGVQD (reference sequence). Germline trimming cut 4 bases from V and 4 bases from J; bases unmatched to any gene: 3.

The chain has TRBV12-3 or TRBV12-4 and TRBJ2-3; 10 bases match TRBD2. The ends lost 5 bases at V and 4 bases at J; junction bases unmatched: 6. CDR3 length equals 15 residues. CDR3: CASSDRSGGADTQYF. The CDR3 DNA reads as TGTGCCAGCAGTGACCGGAGCGGGGGGGCAGATACGCAGTATTTT.

The sample holds many counts of this clonotype. The chain is built from TRBV15 and TRBJ2-3, with D possibly being TRBD2 (5 bases). Germline CDR1 reads LNHNV; CDR2 reads YYDKDF (reference sequence). This CDR3 is built from 15 residues. V was trimmed by 4 bases and J by 2 bases, leaving 13 bases between them. The CDR3 spells CATSNPGRDTDTQYF. For the CDR3, the DNA is TGTGCCACCAGCAACCCGGGCCGGGACACAGATACGCAGTATTTT. The whole variable domain, remainder taken from reference TRBV15 and TRBJ2-3, is DAMVIQNPRYQVTQFGKPVTLSCSQTLNHNVMYWYQQKSSQAPKLLFHYYDKDFNNEADTPDNFQSRRPNTSFCFLDIRSPGLGDTAMYLCATSNPGRDTDTQYFGPGTRLTVL.

This clonotype occurred many times. The rearrangement links TRBV20-1 to TRBJ2-7; the match to TRBD2 covers 10 bases. V lost 0 bases to trimming and J lost 5 bases; unmatched junction nucleotides: 10. From germline, CDR1 is DFQATT and CDR2 SNEGSKA (reference sequence). CDR3 length equals 16 residues. CDR3 loop: CSARERGRLAGDEQYF. As DNA, the CDR3 is TGCAGTGCTAGAGAACGCGGACGGCTAGCGGGAGACGAGCAGTACTTC.

The chain has TRBV6-1 and TRBJ1-1; the D is unclear. The CDR3 is made up of 13 amino acids. Trimming cost V 6 bases and J 6 bases, with 14 bases left between them. Looked up from germline, CDR1 is MNHNS and CDR2 is SASEGT. The CDR3 bases are TGTGCCAGCAGCGACCCACGGACTGCTGAAGCTTTCTTT. It encodes CASSDPRTAEAFF.

The chain joins TRBV7-2 to TRBJ2-1; D ambiguous. V was pared by 3 bases and J by 5 bases, with 14 bases between. Germline CDR1 and CDR2: SGHTA and FQGNSA. The CDR3 consists of 15 residues. CDR3 in amino acids: CASSFIGPGHNEQFF. The DNA of the CDR3 is TGTGCCAGCAGCTTTATCGGGCCAGGTCACAATGAGCAGTTCTTC.

A few counts support this clonotype. The chain employs TRBV3-1 and TRBJ1-2; D is undetermined. Germline V gene lookup returns CDR1 LGHDT and CDR2 YNNKEL (reference sequence). The CDR3 is 16 amino acids. The V end was cut by 0 bases, the J end by 8 bases, with 19 bases between. The CDR3 DNA reads as TGTGCCAGCAGCCAAGATTTCCTTGCAGGCTTGACCGGCTACACCTTC. Its translation is CASSQDFLAGLTGYTF.

The CDR3 DNA follows: TGTGCCAGCAGTGAAGAAACAGGTGGGGCCAACGTCCTGACTTTC. Protein sequence: CASSEETGGANVLTF. This chain joins TRBV6-6 and TRBJ2-6; possible D gene TRBD1, 5 bases. Trimming stripped 5 bases from V and 3 bases from J, with 11 bases between. CDR3 length: 15 amino acids. The V gene's germline CDR1 is MNHNY and CDR2 SVGAGI (reference sequence).

The chain carries TRBV7-8 and TRBJ1-1; TRBD1 matches 7 bases. CDR3 length: 12 amino acids. Germline V lookup: CDR1 SGHVS, CDR2 FQNEAQ. With 5 bases clipped from V and 9 bases from J, the junction kept 6 bases outside the gene matches. CDR3 region: CASSPPGQKAFF. The DNA of the CDR3 is TGTGCCAGCAGCCCCCCGGGACAGAAAGCTTTCTTT.

This clonotype was detected many times. This CDR3 is CASSMDRDNEQFF. For the CDR3, the DNA is TGTGCCAGCAGTATGGACAGGGACAATGAGCAGTTCTTC. This chain uses TRBV12-3 or TRBV12-4 with TRBJ2-1; 8 positions agree with TRBD1. This CDR3 is 13 amino acids long. V lost 5 bases to trimming and J lost 5 bases; unmatched junction nucleotides: 2.

This clonotype was recorded at least ten times. J is TRBJ2-1 and V is TRBV20-1; 9 bases are shared with TRBD2. With V trimmed by 3 bases and J by 10 bases, 13 bases remained unmatched. Germline V gene data show CDR1 as DFQATT and CDR2 as SNEGSKA (reference sequence). This CDR3 region has 15 residues. The CDR3 spells CSASFPGLASGEQFF. Written as DNA, the CDR3 is TGCAGTGCTAGTTTCCCGGGACTAGCCTCTGGCGAGCAGTTCTTC.

There are a few counts of this clonotype. The chain is built from TRBV29-1 and TRBJ2-7; maybe TRBD1 (5 bases). Trimming left V 0 bases short and J 6 bases short, with 12 bases between. There are 13 residues in the CDR3. Germline-derived CDR1 and CDR2 are SQVTM and ANQGSEA. The DNA of the CDR3 is TGCAGCGTTGAAGATACAGGAGTGGGCGAGCAGTACTTC. The encoded protein is CSVEDTGVGEQYF.

As to this clonotype: A read error may produce the germline difference seen at one junction end. V is TRBV7-3 and J is TRBJ2-7, with 9 bases aligning to TRBD2. The CDR3 spans 15 residues. In germline, CDR1 is SGHTA, CDR2 FQGTGA. The CDR3 region has the DNA TGTGCCAGCAGCCTACTAGCGGGTAGGACCGGGGAGCTGTACTTC. Translated, it gives CASSLLAGRTGELYF.